These 18 T cell receptor beta chains were all obtained from the same sample, sequenced in a study of Ad26.COV2.S vaccination and SARS-CoV-2 variants. The treatment: about 20 received Ad26.COV2.S at low or high dose, single or two shots; about five received placebo; per-sample allocation not given. Following the first vaccine or placebo injection, samples were taken on day 63. Clones were read by immunoSEQ multiplex PCR, and TCRdb kept only the in-frame ones, dropping some. Among hundreds of thousands of clones, roughly nine tenths were seen once, and the ten largest hold around 2.5%. The sequenced sample was peripheral blood, obtained in a trial of Ad26.COV2.S vaccine versus placebo. These receptors all stem from a person between 18 and 59 years old who received the Ad26.COV2.S COVID-19 vaccine or a placebo.

The chain joins TRBV4-3 to TRBJ1-2; 8 nucleotides match TRBD1. V was clipped by 0 bases and J by 6 bases; unmatched bases: 12. The CDR3 runs 17 residues. Germline lookup yields CDR1 LGHNA and CDR2 YSLEER. Here the CDR3 DNA reads TGCGCCAGCAGCCAAGATGCGTTGGGGACAGGTACACATGGCTACACCTTC. Encoded protein: CASSQDALGTGTHGYTF.

V usage is TRBV21-1 and J usage is TRBJ1-6; the table calls TRBD1, which could not be checked here. TRBV21-1 is noted as a pseudogene. The CDR3 has 16 residues. The chain's CDR3 is CARREPQRQGNSPLHF. The CDR3 bases are TGTGCCAGACGCGAACCACAGAGGCAGGGTAATTCACCCCTCCACTTT.

V is TRBV28 and J is TRBJ2-3; unclear D gene. The V and J ends lost 6 bases and 3 bases respectively, with 7 bases between them. This CDR3 is 12 amino acids long. The germline V gene encodes CDR1 MDHEN and CDR2 SYDVKM. CDR3 in amino acids: CASSLLTDTQYF. The CDR3 DNA reads TGTGCCAGCAGCCTACTAACAGATACGCAGTATTTT.

This chain connects TRBV20-1 to TRBJ2-2; D gene unclear. The germline V gene encodes CDR1 DFQATT and CDR2 SNEGSKA (reference sequence). This CDR3 has 11 amino acids. V was cut by 6 bases and J by 7 bases, with 9 bases left in between. In DNA, the CDR3 is TGCAGTGCCTCCCCTGGCGGGGAGCTGTTTTTT. Residues: CSASPGGELFF.

The V and J genes are TRBV21-1 and TRBJ2-5; the DNA was not compared with TRBD1, the D call given in the table. TRBV21-1 is designated a pseudogene. There are 17 residues in the CDR3. In DNA form, the CDR3 reads TGTGCCAGCAGCAAGGGGCTCCCTGAAAGCGAGCGAGAGACCCAGTACTTC. Translated: CASSKGLPESERETQYF.

The rearrangement links TRBV9 to TRBJ2-3; D remains unclear. The germline gives CDR1 SGDLS, CDR2 YYNGEE. Trimming pared 4 bases from V and 8 bases from J, leaving 8 bases between. This CDR3 comprises 11 residues. The DNA for the CDR3 is TGTGCCAGCAGCCAACTTGGTACGCAGTATTTT. Protein product: CASSQLGTQYF.

The chain recombines TRBV20-1 with TRBJ2-7; no definite D call. CDR1 and CDR2 (germline): DFQATT, SNEGSKA (reference sequence). The ends were cut back, 3 bases at V and 5 bases at J, with 8 bases in the middle. The length of the CDR3 is 11 residues. The CDR3 protein is CSARQGNEQYV. CDR3 nucleotide sequence: TGCAGTGCTAGGCAAGGGAACGAGCAGTACGTC.

The genes are TRBV29-1 and TRBJ1-2; 7 bases align to TRBD1. The germline CDR1 and CDR2 sequences are SQVTM and ANQGSEA. The CDR3 extends over 12 amino acids. J was trimmed by 8 bases and V by 5 bases; bases with no gene match: 8. Here the CDR3 DNA reads TGCAGCGTTACCACAGGGGCCCTAGGCTACACCTTC. Residues: CSVTTGALGYTF.

This chain uses TRBV19 with TRBJ2-7, with a possible D match to TRBD2 (5 bases). CDR3 length equals 14 residues. Trimming removed 0 bases at V and 1 base at J, with 7 bases between. Germline V gene data show CDR1 as LNHDA and CDR2 as SQIVND (reference sequence). The CDR3 here is CASSIDGESYEQYV. CDR3 in DNA: TGTGCCAGTAGTATAGATGGGGAGTCCTACGAGCAGTACGTC.

This clone was seen only a few times. This chain links TRBV5-1 with TRBJ2-1, with no clear D. Between the trimmed V and J ends, which lost 5 bases and 5 bases, there was a span of 14 bases. The CDR3 contains 14 residues. The V gene's germline CDR1 is SGHRS and CDR2 YFSETQ. DNA of the CDR3: TGCGCCAGCAGTGAGGCTTATATTAACAATGAGCAGTTCTTC. Protein product: CASSEAYINNEQFF.

This chain uses TRBV5-4 with TRBJ2-5; no clear D. The V end was cut by 3 bases, the J end by 4 bases, with 10 bases between. The CDR3 contains 13 residues. Germline loops: CDR1 SGHNT, CDR2 YYREEE (reference sequence). The CDR3 nucleotides read TGTGCCAGCAGCTCACGGGTAGGAGAGACCCAGTACTTC. Encoded protein: CASSSRVGETQYF.

V is TRBV5-5 and J is TRBJ2-2, with TRBD1 as a possible D gene (6 bases). The CDR3 totals 16 residues. In germline, CDR1 is SGHKS, CDR2 YYEKEE (reference sequence). Trimming took off 5 bases at V and 2 bases at J, with 16 bases between the two ends. In DNA form, the CDR3 reads TGTGCCAGCAGTTCTCCGGGACACCTAAACACCGGGGAGCTGTTTTTT. This translates into CASSSPGHLNTGELFF. Full variable domain (outside the CDR3, taken from reference TRBV5-5 and TRBJ2-2): DAGVTQSPTHLIKTRGQQVTLRCSPISGHKSVSWYQQVLGQGPQFIFQYYEKEERGRGNFPDRFSARQFPNYSSELNVNALLLGDSALYLCASSSPGHLNTGELFFGEGSRLTVL.

V gene TRBV11-1 combines with J gene TRBJ1-2; the D is unclear. Germline values: CDR1 SGHAT, CDR2 FQDESV (reference sequence). The CDR3 is 13 amino acids. Trimming shortened V by 3 bases and J by 1 base, and 6 bases separated the two germline ends. This CDR3 is CASSFPDNYGYTF. As DNA, the CDR3 is TGTGCCAGCAGCTTTCCAGATAACTATGGCTACACCTTC.

The chain recombines TRBV6-4 with TRBJ2-2, with D perhaps matching TRBD1 (6 bases). With 5 bases removed from V and 11 bases from J, the gap between germline ends came to 18 bases. Per the germline V gene, CDR1 is MRHNA and CDR2 is SNTAGT. The CDR3 totals 14 residues. The CDR3 region is CASSWDKDAFELFF. The CDR3 DNA is TGTGCCAGCAGTTGGGACAAGGATGCTTTCGAGCTGTTTTTT.

The V and J genes are TRBV6-5 and TRBJ2-7; D gene ambiguous. V was shortened by 10 bases and J by 2 bases, with 9 bases between the two germline ends. Germline V lookup: CDR1 MNHEY, CDR2 SVGAGI. This CDR3 spans 11 amino acids. The CDR3 coding sequence is TGTGCCACCTCAGCGCCCTACGAGCAGTACTTC. Translation: CATSAPYEQYF.

V gene TRBV25-1 combines with J gene TRBJ2-1; D is possibly TRBD2 (7 bases). V lost 8 bases and J lost 0, with 17 bases in between. The germline gives CDR1 MGHDK, CDR2 SYGVNS. This CDR3 has 16 amino acids. In nucleotides, the CDR3 is TGTGCCAGCCAAAGCGAGGGGGGGAGCTCCTACAATGAGCAGTTCTTC. It is translated as CASQSEGGSSYNEQFF.

This chain uses TRBV14 with TRBJ2-2, with D maybe TRBD2 (6 bases). Trimming left V 1 base short and J 1 base short, with 10 bases between. The CDR3 length is 16 residues. Germline CDR1 and CDR2: SGHDN and FVKESK. The CDR3 region is CASSQAGTGNTGELFF. The CDR3, as DNA: TGTGCCAGCAGCCAAGCCGGGACTGGGAACACCGGGGAGCTGTTTTTT.

The V and J genes are TRBV5-1 and TRBJ1-2; 9 nucleotides agree with TRBD1. Trimming at V came to 4 bases and at J to 11 bases, leaving 9 bases not matched to a gene. Per germline, CDR1 SGHRS and CDR2 YFSETQ. The CDR3 has 13 amino acids. CDR3 in DNA: TGCGCCAGCAGCCCGGACAGGGGAACCCTATACACCTTC. Its protein is CASSPDRGTLYTF. Full variable domain (rest looked up from reference TRBV5-1 and TRBJ1-2): KAGVTQTPRYLIKTRGQQVTLSCSPISGHRSVSWYQQTPGQGLQFLFEYFSETQRNKGNFPGRFSGRQFSNSRSEMNVSTLELGDSALYLCASSPDRGTLYTFGSGTRLTVV.